This T cell receptor (beta chain) was recorded in a study of T cells in Graves' hyperthyroidism and ophthalmopathy. Study results and limitations: Peripheral blood also featured most of the thyroid clonotypes expanded above 0.001.

This clonotype was counted at least ten times. As yet, its antigen is unknown. The CDR3 is made up of 14 amino acids. Germline CDR1 and CDR2: MDHEN and SYDVKM. V was trimmed by 7 bases and J by 6 bases, leaving 18 bases between them. TCR beta CDR3 region amplification was performed from RNA transcripts. Carried out on the TCR CDR3, a first-round RT-PCR used the HTBI primer set. Each CDR3 protein gets one entry after TCRdb re-called the multiplex PCR reads with MiXCR. The sample shows more than 300,000 distinct CDR3 sequences, about 15% of them seen only once. For Graves' hyperthyroidism to be stable, ophthalmopathy could not progress within 18 months.

Specimen: blood. This clonotype was obtained from a woman in her thirties with Graves' hyperthyroidism. The chain combines TRBV28 with TRBJ1-2; a possible D gene is TRBD1 (5 bases). CDR3 nucleotides: TGTGCCAGCAATTCCGTGGGGGTTAGCGATGGCTACACCTTC. Encoded protein: CASNSVGVSDGYTF.